The rows below give T cell receptor beta chains drawn from one sample of a study of blood T cells in healthy people across ages. One entry per CDR3 protein, called by TCRdb with MiXCR from the 5' RACE reads. The data show over a million distinct CDR3 sequences, 35% to 45% seen once. Sequencing used blood. The receptors come from a young woman in good health. The CDR3 runs from the conserved cysteine through the conserved F or W. Each record gives: CDR3 DNA, CDR3 protein, J gene, D gene, V gene, clone size. A D gene is named only where the DNA matches it firmly. Some rows have no size entry. The others give once, few or many, or a class for an expanded clone.

TGTGCCAGCAGCCTAGATGACAGGGACACCTACAATGAGCAGTACTTC,CASSLDDRDTYNEQYF,TRBJ2-4,TRBD1,TRBV7-8,NA
TGTGCCAGCACCCACCCCGATGGCTACACCTTC,CASTHPDGYTF,TRBJ1-2,NA,TRBV12-3/TRBV12-4,few
TGCAGCGTTGAAGAATGGGGGCAGGAGTTCTTC,CSVEEWGQEFF,TRBJ2-1,NA,TRBV29-1,many
TGTGCTAGTGGTTTGGACCAGAATGAGCAGTTCTTC,CASGLDQNEQFF,TRBJ2-1,NA,TRBV12-5,few
TGTGCCAGCAGCTCCACGACTAGCGGGACTAAAGAGACCCAGTACTTC,CASSSTTSGTKETQYF,TRBJ2-5,TRBD2,TRBV7-9,NA
TGTGCCAGCAGCCAAGGGGACAGTGGGCGTCCCCTCCACTTT,CASSQGDSGRPLHF,TRBJ1-6,TRBD1,TRBV3-1,few
TGTGCCAGCAGCCAACGAGGGGGGGGCTATGGCTACACCTTC,CASSQRGGGYGYTF,TRBJ1-2,NA,TRBV3-1,few
TGTGCCAGCAGCTTAGATCTGAGCGGGGGGGTGATTGAGCAGTTCTTC,CASSLDLSGGVIEQFF,TRBJ2-1,TRBD2,TRBV11-2,NA
TGTGCCAGCAGAAGAAGACAGTTACTGGGTGAAAAACTGTTTTTT,CASRRRQLLGEKLFF,TRBJ1-4,NA,TRBV12-3/TRBV12-4,NA
TGTGCTAGCTCTGGTGGGGGAGGGCGGACAGATACGCAGTATTTT,CASSGGGGRTDTQYF,TRBJ2-3,TRBD2,TRBV12-5,few
TGTGCCAGCAGAAAGGATAGCGGGCCGTACAATGAGCAGTTCTTC,CASRKDSGPYNEQFF,TRBJ2-1,TRBD2,TRBV2,few
TGTGCCAGCAGCCAGTTAGCGGGGTTCTACAATGAGCAGTACTTC,CASSQLAGFYNEQYF,TRBJ2-7,TRBD2,TRBV3-1,NA
TGCAGCGTCTCTAGGACAGGGGACGAGCAGTACTTC,CSVSRTGDEQYF,TRBJ2-7,TRBD1,TRBV29-1,NA
TGTGCCAGCAGTTACTTGGGGGGGACGGATTACGAGCGGTACTTC,CASSYLGGTDYERYF,TRBJ2-7,TRBD2,TRBV6-5,NA
TGCGCCAGCAGGGGTGGGAGGGGTGAAAAACTGTTTTTT,CASRGGRGEKLFF,TRBJ1-4,NA,TRBV4-1,few
TGTGCCAGCAGCCAAGGGTGTCAGACTTCAGACACCGGGGAGCTGTTTTTT,CASSQGCQTSDTGELFF,TRBJ2-2,NA,TRBV3-1,NA
TGTGCCAGCAGCTTCAGCGGGTCTCCTGGAGTTCACTACGAGCAGTACTTC,CASSFSGSPGVHYEQYF,TRBJ2-7,NA,TRBV11-2,NA
TGTGCCAGCAGCTTTACTCGAACAGCCATTTCATCCTACAATGAGCAGTTCTTC,CASSFTRTAISSYNEQFF,TRBJ2-1,NA,TRBV11-2,NA
TGTGCCAGCACCCTCTGGGGTCCGGGGGAGTTTAATGAGCAGTTCTTC,CASTLWGPGEFNEQFF,TRBJ2-1,NA,TRBV7-2,few
TGTGCCAGCAGTTCAATTGGTCTAGCGGGAGGCCCTAGCTCCTACGAGCAGTACTTC,CASSSIGLAGGPSSYEQYF,TRBJ2-7,TRBD2,TRBV6-5,NA
TGCAGTGCTGCGCCCGGGACAGGGGCCTACAATGAGCAGTTCTTC,CSAAPGTGAYNEQFF,TRBJ2-1,TRBD1,TRBV20-1,NA
TGTGCCAGTCCCCGTCCCGGACTAGCGAGGAATGAGCAGTTCTTC,CASPRPGLARNEQFF,TRBJ2-1,TRBD2,TRBV7-2,NA
TGTGCCAGCAGCTCTCCCCTAATTGACAATGAGCAGTTCTTC,CASSSPLIDNEQFF,TRBJ2-1,NA,TRBV11-3,NA
TGTGCCAGCAGTACCCACCGGGCCCTAGTCAACGAGCAGTACTTC,CASSTHRALVNEQYF,TRBJ2-7,NA,TRBV6-2/TRBV6-3,NA
TGTGCCAGCAGCTTAACGGTCGCGGTCGGGATCTGGAGTGGCTACACCTTC,CASSLTVAVGIWSGYTF,TRBJ1-2,NA,TRBV11-2,few
TGTGCCAGCAGCTTAACCGGGTTAAACACCGGGGAGCTGTTTTTT,CASSLTGLNTGELFF,TRBJ2-2,NA,TRBV28,many
TGCGCCAGCAGCCAAGGGGCGACTAGCGGGAGCACAGATACGCAGTATTTT,CASSQGATSGSTDTQYF,TRBJ2-3,TRBD2,TRBV4-3,few
TGCGCCAGCAGCCAAGAGCACAGGGTCACAGATACGCAGTATTTT,CASSQEHRVTDTQYF,TRBJ2-3,NA,TRBV4-1,NA
TGCAGTGCTAGAGACCTCAGGGGGGGACAGTGGGAAAAACTGTTTTTT,CSARDLRGGQWEKLFF,TRBJ1-4,TRBD1,TRBV20-1,NA
TGCAGTGCTAGACCTAGCGGGAGGATGTGGAATGAGCAGTACTTC,CSARPSGRMWNEQYF,TRBJ2-7,TRBD2,TRBV20-1,NA
TGCAGCGCCGGGAGGGGACTCACAGATACGCAGTATTTT,CSAGRGLTDTQYF,TRBJ2-3,TRBD2,TRBV29-1,NA
TGTGCCAGTAGTAGGAGACAGGGCTACAATGAGCAGTTCTTC,CASSRRQGYNEQFF,TRBJ2-1,TRBD1,TRBV19,NA
TGCAGCGCCATACCCGAAGTAAGCTCTGGGGCCAACGTCCTGACTTTC,CSAIPEVSSGANVLTF,TRBJ2-6,NA,TRBV29-1,NA